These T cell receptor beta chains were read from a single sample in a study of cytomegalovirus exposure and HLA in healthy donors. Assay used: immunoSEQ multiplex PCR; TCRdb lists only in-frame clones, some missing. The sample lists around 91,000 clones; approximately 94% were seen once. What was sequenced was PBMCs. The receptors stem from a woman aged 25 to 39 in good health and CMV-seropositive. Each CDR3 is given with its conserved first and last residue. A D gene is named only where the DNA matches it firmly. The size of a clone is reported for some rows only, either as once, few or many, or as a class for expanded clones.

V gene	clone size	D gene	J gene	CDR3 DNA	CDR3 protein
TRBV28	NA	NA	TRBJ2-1	TGTGCCAGCAGCCGAGGGGGGTTAAGCGGGACGGGCTACAATGAGCAGTTCTTC	CASSRGGLSGTGYNEQFF
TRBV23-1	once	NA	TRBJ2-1	TGCGCCAGCAGTCCTCTAACTAGTCCCTACAATGAGCAGTTCTTC	CASSPLTSPYNEQFF
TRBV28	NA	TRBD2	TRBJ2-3	TGTGCCAGCAGTTCCCACGGACTAGGAGGGAGCACAGATACGCAGTATTTT	CASSSHGLGGSTDTQYF
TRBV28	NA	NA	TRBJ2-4	TGTGCCAGCAGTTTGTTCGACGGGTATCAGTACTTC	CASSLFDGYQYF
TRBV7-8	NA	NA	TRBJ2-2	TGTGCCAGCAGCCTAAACACCGGGGAGCTGTTTTTT	CASSLNTGELFF
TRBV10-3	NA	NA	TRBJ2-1	TGTGCCATCACAGCGGGACAATCCTACAATGAGCAGTTCTTC	CAITAGQSYNEQFF
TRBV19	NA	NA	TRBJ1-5	TGTGCCAGTTCACAGGGATCCCTAAATCAGCCCCAGCATTTT	CASSQGSLNQPQHF
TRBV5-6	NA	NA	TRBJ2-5	TGTGCCAGCAGCTCCCTTACAGGGAAAGAGACCCAGTACTTC	CASSSLTGKETQYF
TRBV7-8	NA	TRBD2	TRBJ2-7	TGTGCCAGCAGCTTAGCGGGACTAGCGGGAGTGAGTAGGAATAACGAGCAGTACTTC	CASSLAGLAGVSRNNEQYF
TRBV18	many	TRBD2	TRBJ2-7	TGTGCCAGCTCACCACTACCCGGGAGGGCCACCCACGAGCAGTACTTC	CASSPLPGRATHEQYF
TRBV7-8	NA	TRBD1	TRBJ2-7	TGTGCCAGCAGCTCCCGGGACAGGGGGCTCTACGAGCAGTACTTC	CASSSRDRGLYEQYF
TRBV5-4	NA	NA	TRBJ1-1	TGTGCCAGCAGCCCGGGGGGTCGGGCTGAAGCTTTCTTT	CASSPGGRAEAFF
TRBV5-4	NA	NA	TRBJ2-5	TGTGCCAGCAGCTTCGGGAACCAAGAGACCCAGTACTTC	CASSFGNQETQYF
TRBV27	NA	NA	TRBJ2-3	TGTGCCAGCAGTTTACAGGAAAGCACAGATACGCAGTATTTT	CASSLQESTDTQYF
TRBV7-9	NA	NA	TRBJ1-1	TGTGCCAGCAGCTCCCACCCCCCGGACAGAACTGAAGCTTTCTTT	CASSSHPPDRTEAFF
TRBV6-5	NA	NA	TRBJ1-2	TGTGCCAGCAGTAGGAGCAGTGTTTTAGGTGGCTACACCTTC	CASSRSSVLGGYTF
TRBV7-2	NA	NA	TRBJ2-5	TGTGCCAGCAGCTTAGCCCAGGGGATGCAGACCCAGTACTTC	CASSLAQGMQTQYF
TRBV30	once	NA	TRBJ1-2	TGTGCCTGGCGGCCGGACATTGCCTATGGCTACACCTTC	CAWRPDIAYGYTF
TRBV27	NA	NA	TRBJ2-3	TGTGCCAGCAGTTGGGAGGGCACAGATACGCAGTATTTT	CASSWEGTDTQYF
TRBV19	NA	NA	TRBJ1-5	TGTGCCAGTAGTATGGTATTTCATCGGTTAGTCAGCAATCAGCCCCAGCATTTT	CASSMVFHRLVSNQPQHF
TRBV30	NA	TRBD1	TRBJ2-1	TGTGCCTGGGACAGGGTCTCCTACAATGAGCAGTTCTTC	CAWDRVSYNEQFF
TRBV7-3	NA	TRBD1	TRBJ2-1	TGTGCCAGCAGCTTAGGGCGGACAGGGGGGTACAATGAGCAGTTCTTC	CASSLGRTGGYNEQFF
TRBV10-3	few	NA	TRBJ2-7	TGTGCCATCAGTGAAGGACGGGACAAGTACTACGAGCAGTACTTC	CAISEGRDKYYEQYF
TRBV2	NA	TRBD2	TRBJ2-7	TGTGCCAGCAGCGGTAGCGGGAGGGGTGGGGAGCAGTACTTC	CASSGSGRGGEQYF
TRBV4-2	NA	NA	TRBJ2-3	TGTGCCAGCAGCCAAGATAAGGGCAGGGGATTTACAGATACGCAGTATTTT	CASSQDKGRGFTDTQYF
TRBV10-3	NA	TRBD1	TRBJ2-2	TGTGCCATCAGCCCGGGACAGGGTAACACCGGGGAGCTGTTTTTT	CAISPGQGNTGELFF
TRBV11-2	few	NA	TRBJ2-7	TGTGCCAGCCGCGCCGGGTATCGGGGTAAAAAGCAGTACTTC	CASRAGYRGKKQYF
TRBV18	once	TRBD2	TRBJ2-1	TGTGCCAGCTCACCACCGGCTAGCGGTGAGCAGTTCTTC	CASSPPASGEQFF
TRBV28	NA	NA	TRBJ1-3	TGTGCCAGCAAGAGATTACTCTCTGGAAACACCATATATTTT	CASKRLLSGNTIYF
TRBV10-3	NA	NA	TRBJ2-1	TGTGCCATCAGTGAGGGACACATCTCTAATGAGCAGTTCTTC	CAISEGHISNEQFF
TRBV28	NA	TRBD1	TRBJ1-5	TGTGCCAGCAGTTTAGACCCCGACAGGGTCCCCCTAAATCAGCCCCAGCATTTT	CASSLDPDRVPLNQPQHF
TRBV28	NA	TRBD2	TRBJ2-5	TGTGCCAGCAGTTTACCGGGACTAGCGGGAGTTGAGACCCAGTACTTC	CASSLPGLAGVETQYF
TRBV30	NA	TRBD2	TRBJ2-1	TGTGCCTGGAGTACCGGGGCTAGCGGCCTAGTCAGGGCCTACAATGAGCAGTTCTTC	CAWSTGASGLVRAYNEQFF
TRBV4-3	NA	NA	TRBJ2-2	TGCGCCAGCAGCCAAAACCCCGGGACTCCGAACACCGGGGAGCTGTTTTTT	CASSQNPGTPNTGELFF
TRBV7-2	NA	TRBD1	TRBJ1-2	TGTGCCAGCAGCGCATTCGGGACAGGGAGGAAAGCTAACTATGGCTACACCTTC	CASSAFGTGRKANYGYTF
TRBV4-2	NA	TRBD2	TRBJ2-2	TGTGCCAGCAGCCAAGGACTAGCGGGAGGGCTTGGCACCGGGGAGCTGTTTTTT	CASSQGLAGGLGTGELFF
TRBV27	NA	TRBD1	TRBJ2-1	TGTGCCAGCAGTCCCCTCCGGACAGGGCACAATGAGCAGTTCTTC	CASSPLRTGHNEQFF
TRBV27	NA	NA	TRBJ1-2	TGTGCCAGCAGGGGGTTACCAACAGGGTACGGCTACACCTTC	CASRGLPTGYGYTF
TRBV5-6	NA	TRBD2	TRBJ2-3	TGTGCCAGCAGCTTGGGACTAGCGGGATTCACAGATACGCAGTATTTT	CASSLGLAGFTDTQYF
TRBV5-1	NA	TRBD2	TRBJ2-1	TGCGCCAGCAGCCGAGCCGGGACTAGCAATGAGCAGTTCTTC	CASSRAGTSNEQFF
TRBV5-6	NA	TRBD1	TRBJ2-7	TGTGCCAGCAGCTTAGGGCAGGGGGTCTACGAGCAGTACTTC	CASSLGQGVYEQYF
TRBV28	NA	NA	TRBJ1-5	TGTGCCAGCAGCAGTACAGGGTCCAATCAGCCCCAGCATTTT	CASSSTGSNQPQHF